This TCR beta chain is from a study of blood T cells in healthy people across ages. General study results and limits: There was no known CMV status for donors, so expanded clonotype changes were possibly confounded.

PCR was performed a second time for about 7 to 11 cycles using a sample-barcoded 5' primer and a J-beta primer mix. From the 5' RACE reads, TCRdb called clonotypes with MiXCR, one entry per CDR3 protein. The repertoire has 650,000 to 1,000,000 distinct CDR3 sequences, about 34% of them found once; the top ten carry under 15%. It was approximately 10 milliliters of peripheral blood that were drawn from each donor. There are 16 residues in the CDR3. CDR1 SGHRS and CDR2 YFSETQ come from the germline V gene. Trimming removed 4 bases from V and 1 base from J; junction bases left unmatched: 7. Details on this clonotype: Its antigen is currently unknown. A single base separates this from a much larger clone, so it may be a read error.

The chain is built from TRBV5-1 and TRBJ2-3, with 9 bases identical to TRBD1. The sequenced material came from blood. This TCR was recovered from a man aged 18 to 30 in good health. CDR3 DNA sequence: TGCGCCAGCAGCATGGGCCGGGACAGGGGCACAGATACGCAGTATTTT. Translation: CASSMGRDRGTDTQYF.